Here is one T cell receptor (beta chain) with its context. The V end lost 4 bases, the J end lost 11 bases, and 20 bases lay between the germline ends. CDR3 length: 14 residues. Germline V gives CDR1 SEHNR, CDR2 FQNEAQ (reference sequence). This sample was taken from a study of blood T cell repertoires in COVID-19. Study at large: Samples representing acute and convalescent COVID-19 were sourced from the United States, Italy and Spain. PBMCs, B-cell-depleted T cells, or T cells were the source of the cDNA or gDNA that made up the material.

As processed by the authors: It was from reference gene primer amplification that nucleated cell counts were estimated. Only in-frame clones appear in the TCRdb table, and some are missing; sequencing was by immunoSEQ multiplex PCR. That table furnishes V, J and clone size, whereas the DNA furnished D and trimming. Among about 150,000 clones listed, approximately 80% were seen once. The source is a woman over 75 with acute or convalescent COVID-19. The source material was peripheral blood. The chain recombines TRBV7-9 with TRBJ1-1; D gene uncertain. Written as DNA, the CDR3 is TGTGCCAGCAGCTCCCGGGTCCCCAGATGGGAGGCTTTCTTT. Translating gives CASSSRVPRWEAFF.